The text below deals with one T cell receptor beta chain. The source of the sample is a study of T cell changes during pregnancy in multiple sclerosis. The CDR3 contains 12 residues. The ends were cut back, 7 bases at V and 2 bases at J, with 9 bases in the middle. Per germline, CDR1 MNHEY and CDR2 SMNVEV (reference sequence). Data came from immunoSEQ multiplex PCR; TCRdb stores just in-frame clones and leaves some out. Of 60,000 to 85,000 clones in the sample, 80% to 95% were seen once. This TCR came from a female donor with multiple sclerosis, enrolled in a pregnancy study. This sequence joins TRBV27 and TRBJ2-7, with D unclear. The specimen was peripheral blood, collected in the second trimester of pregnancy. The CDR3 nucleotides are TGTGCCAGCACCAAACTCCCCTACGAGCAGTACTTC. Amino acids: CASTKLPYEQYF.